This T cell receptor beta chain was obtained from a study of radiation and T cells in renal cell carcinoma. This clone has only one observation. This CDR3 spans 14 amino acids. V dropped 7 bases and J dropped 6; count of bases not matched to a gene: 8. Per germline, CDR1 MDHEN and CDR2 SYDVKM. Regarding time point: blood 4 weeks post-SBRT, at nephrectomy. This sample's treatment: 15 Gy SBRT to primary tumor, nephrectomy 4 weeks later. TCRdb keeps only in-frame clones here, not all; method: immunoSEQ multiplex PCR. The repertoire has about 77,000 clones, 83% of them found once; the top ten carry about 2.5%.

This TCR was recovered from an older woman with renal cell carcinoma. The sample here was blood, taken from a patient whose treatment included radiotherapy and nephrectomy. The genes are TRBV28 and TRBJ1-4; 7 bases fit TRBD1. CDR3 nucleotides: TGTGCCAGCACCCCGACAGGGACATATGAAAAACTGTTTTTT. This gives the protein CASTPTGTYEKLFF.